The rows below give T cell receptor beta chains drawn from one sample of a study of T cell responses to AZD1222 COVID-19 vaccine. The table came from immunoSEQ multiplex PCR; TCRdb's copy has only in-frame clones and leaves some out. The table includes 150,000 or so clones, approximately 90% detected once. The source material was peripheral blood, sampled 28 days after the second AZD1222 dose. All receptors come from an adult who received the AZD1222 COVID-19 vaccine. The CDR3 runs from the conserved cysteine through the conserved F or W. D genes are given only for firm matches. Size values are once, few and many counts, or a class for expanded clones, and some rows have none.

J: TRBJ2-7; D: NA; size: once; V: TRBV18; DNA: TGTGCCAGCTCACCGCCTAATAGACAGACTTACTACGAGCAGTACTTC; CDR3: CASSPPNRQTYYEQYF
J: TRBJ2-7; D: NA; size: NA; V: TRBV28; DNA: TGTGCCAGCAGTTTACAAACAGGGAGTCACGAGCAGTACTTC; CDR3: CASSLQTGSHEQYF
J: TRBJ2-1; D: NA; size: NA; V: TRBV3-1/TRBV3-2; DNA: TGTGCCAGCAGCCAAGGAGTCGGGAATTACAATGAGCAGTTCTTC; CDR3: CASSQGVGNYNEQFF
J: TRBJ2-7; D: NA; size: once; V: TRBV7-2; DNA: TGTGCCAGCAGCTTAGTAGGTGGTGCGACTATGACCTACGAGCAGTACTTC; CDR3: CASSLVGGATMTYEQYF
J: TRBJ2-1; D: NA; size: NA; V: TRBV7-9; DNA: TGTGCCAGCAGCTTAGGCAGCCAACCCTACAATGAGCAGTTCTTC; CDR3: CASSLGSQPYNEQFF
J: TRBJ2-7; D: TRBD1; size: NA; V: TRBV6-2/TRBV6-3; DNA: TGTGCCAGCAGTTCACAGGACAGGTTCGCCTACGAGCAGTACTTC; CDR3: CASSSQDRFAYEQYF
J: TRBJ1-3; D: NA; size: few; V: TRBV10-3; DNA: TGTGCCATCAGTGATTCCCGAAACACCATATATTTT; CDR3: CAISDSRNTIYF
J: TRBJ2-1; D: NA; size: NA; V: TRBV11-3; DNA: TGTGCCAGCAGCTTAGGACGTCCGTCCTACAATGAGCAGTTCTTC; CDR3: CASSLGRPSYNEQFF
J: TRBJ1-2; D: TRBD1; size: NA; V: TRBV19; DNA: TGTGCCAGTAGTAGACAGGGAGCAAGTGGCTACACCTTC; CDR3: CASSRQGASGYTF
J: TRBJ1-1; D: TRBD1; size: NA; V: TRBV25-1; DNA: TGTGCCAGCACAGCTACAGGGGGCGGCACTGAAGCTTTCTTT; CDR3: CASTATGGGTEAFF
J: TRBJ1-5; D: TRBD1; size: once; V: TRBV6-5; DNA: TGTGCCAGCAGCAGGGACAGCCTCAATCAGCCCCAGCATTTT; CDR3: CASSRDSLNQPQHF
J: TRBJ1-2; D: TRBD1; size: NA; V: TRBV28; DNA: TGTGCCAGCAGTTTACGGGACAGCTATGGCTACACCTTC; CDR3: CASSLRDSYGYTF
J: TRBJ1-2; D: NA; size: NA; V: TRBV5-1; DNA: TGCGCCAGCAGCACGACAGAGGACTATGGCTACACCTTC; CDR3: CASSTTEDYGYTF
J: TRBJ1-1; D: NA; size: NA; V: TRBV6-6; DNA: TGTGCCAGCAGACCGGGACTGATTACCAAGAACACTGAAGCTTTCTTT; CDR3: CASRPGLITKNTEAFF
J: TRBJ2-1; D: NA; size: NA; V: TRBV24-1; DNA: TGTGCCACCAGTGTCGGGGGTGAGCAGTTCTTC; CDR3: CATSVGGEQFF
J: TRBJ1-2; D: TRBD1; size: NA; V: TRBV5-6; DNA: TGTGCCAGCAGCACAGGGACAGGGGGCGACTATGGCTACACCTTC; CDR3: CASSTGTGGDYGYTF
J: TRBJ1-1; D: NA; size: NA; V: TRBV4-1; DNA: TGCGCCAGCGGCGGCCTTATGAACACTGAAGCTTTCTTT; CDR3: CASGGLMNTEAFF
J: TRBJ1-5; D: NA; size: NA; V: TRBV7-2; DNA: TGTGCCAGCAGCTTATACGGCAATCAGCCCCAGCATTTT; CDR3: CASSLYGNQPQHF
J: TRBJ1-5; D: NA; size: NA; V: TRBV7-6; DNA: TGTGCCAGCAGCTTAGCTTCAGGAAATCAGCCCCAGCATTTT; CDR3: CASSLASGNQPQHF
J: TRBJ1-2; D: NA; size: NA; V: TRBV6-5; DNA: TGTGCCAGCAGCCGGGACTCTAACTATGGCTACACCTTC; CDR3: CASSRDSNYGYTF
J: TRBJ2-7; D: NA; size: NA; V: TRBV11-3; DNA: TGTGCCAGCAGCGGTAACTCCTACGAGCAGTACTTC; CDR3: CASSGNSYEQYF
J: TRBJ1-6; D: NA; size: NA; V: TRBV3-1/TRBV3-2; DNA: TGTGCCAGCAGCCAAGATTCGGCAGGGAGATCACCCCTCCACTTT; CDR3: CASSQDSAGRSPLHF
J: TRBJ1-2; D: NA; size: NA; V: TRBV6-5; DNA: TGTGCCAGCAGTTACGGGGGGGTTCGCTATGGCTACACCTTC; CDR3: CASSYGGVRYGYTF
J: TRBJ1-5; D: TRBD1; size: NA; V: TRBV6-5; DNA: TGTGCCACCCGACAGGGGGAGTATCAGCCCCAGCATTTT; CDR3: CATRQGEYQPQHF
J: TRBJ2-1; D: TRBD2; size: NA; V: TRBV9; DNA: TGTGCCAGCAGCCCACCCCCGGGGGGGTACAATGAGCAGTTCTTC; CDR3: CASSPPPGGYNEQFF
J: TRBJ2-7; D: TRBD1; size: NA; V: TRBV30; DNA: TGTGCCTGGAGTGTACACGGACAGGGCCTATACGAGCAGTACTTC; CDR3: CAWSVHGQGLYEQYF
J: TRBJ1-5; D: NA; size: NA; V: TRBV12-3/TRBV12-4; DNA: TGTGCCAGCAGTTTAGGGCAGCCCCAGCATTTT; CDR3: CASSLGQPQHF
J: TRBJ1-5; D: NA; size: NA; V: TRBV13; DNA: TGTGCCAGCAGCTTTGGGTCAGGAAGCAATCAGCCCCAGCATTTT; CDR3: CASSFGSGSNQPQHF
J: TRBJ1-4; D: NA; size: NA; V: TRBV7-6; DNA: TGTGCCAGCAGCTTAGCTGGCGGGGCTAATAATGAAAAACTGTTTTTT; CDR3: CASSLAGGANNEKLFF
J: TRBJ1-4; D: NA; size: NA; V: TRBV7-9; DNA: TGTGCCAGCAGCTTAGTAGTGGGAAGGGGTCGTAATGAAAAACTGTTTTTT; CDR3: CASSLVVGRGRNEKLFF
J: TRBJ1-1; D: TRBD1; size: NA; V: TRBV15; DNA: TGTGCCACCGTCATCAGGACAGGGATAATGAACACTGAAGCTTTCTTT; CDR3: CATVIRTGIMNTEAFF
J: TRBJ1-2; D: NA; size: NA; V: TRBV27; DNA: TGTGCCAGCAGTCTACAGGGAAACTATGGCTACACCTTC; CDR3: CASSLQGNYGYTF
J: TRBJ1-3; D: NA; size: NA; V: TRBV25-1; DNA: TGTGCCAGCAGTGTGGCAGCCTCTGGAAACACCATATATTTT; CDR3: CASSVAASGNTIYF
J: TRBJ2-4; D: NA; size: NA; V: TRBV7-8; DNA: TGTGCCAGCAGCGAGTCCCAGGGGGCCAAAAACATTCAGTACTTC; CDR3: CASSESQGAKNIQYF
J: TRBJ2-1; D: NA; size: once; V: TRBV30; DNA: TGTGCCTGGAGTGTTTCTGGGACTCACCGGGTCTTC; CDR3: CAWSVSGTHRVF
J: TRBJ2-3; D: NA; size: NA; V: TRBV11-2; DNA: TGTGCCAGCAGCTTAGTGGGGACCACTACAGATACGCAGTATTTT; CDR3: CASSLVGTTTDTQYF
J: TRBJ1-2; D: TRBD1; size: NA; V: TRBV19; DNA: TGTGCCAGTAGTATAGGGACAGGGGAATTCAACTATGGCTACACCTTC; CDR3: CASSIGTGEFNYGYTF
J: TRBJ1-3; D: TRBD1; size: NA; V: TRBV7-2; DNA: TGTGCCAGCAGCTATAGGACAGGGGGCCTTCTGACTGGAAACACCATATATTTT; CDR3: CASSYRTGGLLTGNTIYF
J: TRBJ1-1; D: NA; size: NA; V: TRBV2; DNA: TGTGCCAGCAGTGAAGCCTGGGGACATTCGAACACTGAAGCTTTCTTT; CDR3: CASSEAWGHSNTEAFF
J: TRBJ2-5; D: NA; size: NA; V: TRBV11-2; DNA: TGTGCCAGCAGCTTCGACATCAGCCCAGGGATGGAGACCCAGTACTTC; CDR3: CASSFDISPGMETQYF
J: TRBJ1-2; D: NA; size: NA; V: TRBV4-2; DNA: TGTGCCAGCAGCCAAGTCAGCGGATCAACAGTAGGTTATGGCTACACCTTC; CDR3: CASSQVSGSTVGYGYTF
J: TRBJ2-1; D: NA; size: NA; V: TRBV15; DNA: TGTGCCACCAGCACCTCGCCAGCCCCGGCATACAATGAGCAGTTCTTC; CDR3: CATSTSPAPAYNEQFF
J: TRBJ2-7; D: TRBD1; size: NA; V: TRBV7-9; DNA: TGTGCCAGCAGCTCGGAAGACAGGGGAGTCTACGAGCAGTACTTC; CDR3: CASSSEDRGVYEQYF
J: TRBJ2-3; D: TRBD1; size: NA; V: TRBV27; DNA: TGTGCCAGCAGTTTCTTGGGACAGGGAGATACGCAGTATTTT; CDR3: CASSFLGQGDTQYF
J: TRBJ2-2; D: NA; size: NA; V: TRBV5-6; DNA: TGTGCCAGCAGCTTGAACGGGGCGGGGCGGAACACCGGGGAGCTGTTTTTT; CDR3: CASSLNGAGRNTGELFF
J: TRBJ1-2; D: NA; size: NA; V: TRBV30; DNA: TGTGCCTGGAACTCGGGGCCTATAAGGGGTAACTATGGCTACACCTTC; CDR3: CAWNSGPIRGNYGYTF
J: TRBJ1-3; D: NA; size: once; V: TRBV15; DNA: TGTGCCACCAGCAGAGATTGGGGCGTTGGGAACACCATATATTTT; CDR3: CATSRDWGVGNTIYF
J: TRBJ1-2; D: NA; size: NA; V: TRBV12-3/TRBV12-4; DNA: TGTGCCAGCAGTTTTGGAACGGCCCGTGGCTACACCTTC; CDR3: CASSFGTARGYTF
J: TRBJ2-3; D: TRBD2; size: NA; V: TRBV4-1; DNA: TGCGCCAGCAGCCAAATCTTCGGGAGGGCCCCCACAGATACGCAGTATTTT; CDR3: CASSQIFGRAPTDTQYF
J: TRBJ2-7; D: TRBD1; size: NA; V: TRBV19; DNA: TGTGCCAGTAGTATTGCCCAGGGGGACTCCTACGAGCAGTACTTC; CDR3: CASSIAQGDSYEQYF
J: TRBJ1-1; D: TRBD1; size: NA; V: TRBV19; DNA: TGTGCCAGTAGTATTGACAGGGGGCGGAACACTGAAGCTTTCTTT; CDR3: CASSIDRGRNTEAFF
J: TRBJ1-2; D: TRBD1; size: NA; V: TRBV28; DNA: TGTGCCAGCAGTTGGGGGACAGGTGGTGGCTACACCTTC; CDR3: CASSWGTGGGYTF